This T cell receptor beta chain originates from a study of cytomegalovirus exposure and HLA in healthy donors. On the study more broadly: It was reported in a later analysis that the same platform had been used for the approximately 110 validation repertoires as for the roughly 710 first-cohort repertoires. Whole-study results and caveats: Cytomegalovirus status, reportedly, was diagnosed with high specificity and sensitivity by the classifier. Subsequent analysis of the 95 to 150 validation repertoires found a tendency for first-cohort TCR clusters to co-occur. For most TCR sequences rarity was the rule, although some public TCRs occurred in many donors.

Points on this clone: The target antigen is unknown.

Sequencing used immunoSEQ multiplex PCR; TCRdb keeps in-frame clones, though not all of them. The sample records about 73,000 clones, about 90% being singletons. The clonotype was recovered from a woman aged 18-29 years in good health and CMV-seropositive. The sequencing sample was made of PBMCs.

CDR3 protein: CASSRDPGVGSYEQYF. The DNA for the CDR3 is TGTGCCAGCAGCCGGGATCCGGGGGTAGGATCCTACGAGCAGTACTTC. The gene calls are TRBV4-2 and TRBJ2-7; TRBD2 is a possible D gene (6 bases). In germline, CDR1 is LGHNA, CDR2 YNFKEQ. V lost 4 bases, J lost 1 base, and 17 bases lay in between. CDR3 length: 16 residues.